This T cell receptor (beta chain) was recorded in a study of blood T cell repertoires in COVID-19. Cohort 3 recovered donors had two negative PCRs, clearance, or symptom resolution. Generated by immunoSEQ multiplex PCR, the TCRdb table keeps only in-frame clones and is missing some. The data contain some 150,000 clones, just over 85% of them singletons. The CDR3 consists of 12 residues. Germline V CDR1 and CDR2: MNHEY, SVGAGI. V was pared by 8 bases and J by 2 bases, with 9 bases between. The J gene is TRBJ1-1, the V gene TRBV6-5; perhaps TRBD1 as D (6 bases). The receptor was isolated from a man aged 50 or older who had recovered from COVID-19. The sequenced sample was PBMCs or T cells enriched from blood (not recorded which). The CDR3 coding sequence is TGTGCCAGCTACAGGGTCAACACTGAAGCTTTCTTT. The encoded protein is CASYRVNTEAFF.